This TCR beta chain was captured by sequencing in a study of blood T cell repertoires in COVID-19. This CDR3 is 12 amino acids long. V lost 4 bases, J lost 16 bases, and 17 bases lay in between. Germline V gene sequence: CDR1 LGHNA, CDR2 YNFKEQ. In the original workflow: Reference gene primers were amplified, and this amplification served to estimate nucleated cell counts. Only in-frame clones appear in the TCRdb table, and some are missing; sequencing was by immunoSEQ multiplex PCR. For V, J and clone size, that table is used; D and trimming come from the DNA. The data hold about 78,000 clones, with about nine tenths observed a single time.

This receptor was taken from a woman aged 60 to 75 with acute or convalescent COVID-19. V gene TRBV4-2 combines with J gene TRBJ1-5; weak D call: TRBD1 (6 bases). Sequences were obtained from peripheral blood. The CDR3 DNA reads TGTGCCAGCAGCCCCGACAGGTCATCTTTCCATTTT. This codes for CASSPDRSSFHF.